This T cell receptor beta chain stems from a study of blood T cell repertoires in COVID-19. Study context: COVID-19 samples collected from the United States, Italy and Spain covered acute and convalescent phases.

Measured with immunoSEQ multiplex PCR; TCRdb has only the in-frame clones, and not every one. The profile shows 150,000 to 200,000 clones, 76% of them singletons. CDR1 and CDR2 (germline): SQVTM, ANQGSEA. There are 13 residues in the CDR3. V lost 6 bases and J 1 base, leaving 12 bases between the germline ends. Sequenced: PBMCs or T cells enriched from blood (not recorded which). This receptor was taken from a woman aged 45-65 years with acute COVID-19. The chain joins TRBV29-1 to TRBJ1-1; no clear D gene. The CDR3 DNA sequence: TGCAGCGTCCGGAGGGAAGCGAACACTGAAGCTTTCTTT. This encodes CSVRREANTEAFF. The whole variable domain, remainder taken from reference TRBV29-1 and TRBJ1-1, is SAVISQKPSRDICQRGTSLTIQCQVDSQVTMMFWYRQQPGQSLTLIATANQGSEATYESGFVIDKFPISRPNLTFSTLTVSNMSPEDSSIYLCSVRREANTEAFFGQGTRLTVV.